A single sample is the source of the 27 T cell receptor beta chains below, sequenced in a study of Ad26.COV2.S vaccination and SARS-CoV-2 variants (dated by TCRdb to the early 2020s). What the time point label conveys for this sample: individuals recovered from natural SARS-CoV-2 infection. The receptor library was made with the immunoSEQ multiplex PCR assay. In TCRdb, the immuneACCESS table is reduced to in-frame sequences with V and J assigned. These tables do not hold every clone; where another copy was compared, an unresolved V gene accounts for under half, and the others remain unexplained. This sample lists some 180,000 clones; around 90% were detected once. The ten largest clones capture 5% to 6.5% of the sample. Material: peripheral blood, obtained after recovery from COVID-19. The receptors shown here come from a human donor who had recovered from COVID-19.

V is TRBV6-2 or TRBV6-3 and J is TRBJ1-1; possible D gene TRBD1, 5 bases. There are 12 residues in the CDR3. V lost 2 bases and J lost 5, with 6 bases in between. Germline CDR1 and CDR2: MNHEY and SVGEGT. Written as DNA, the CDR3 is TGTGCCAGCAGTTACGGGGGGACTGAAGCTTTCTTT. Its protein is CASSYGGTEAFF.

The V call is TRBV6-5, the J call TRBJ2-3; D is perhaps TRBD1 or TRBD2 (5 bases each). Looked up from germline, CDR1 is MNHEY and CDR2 is SVGAGI. The V end lost 4 bases, the J end lost 5 bases, and 10 bases lay between the germline ends. The CDR3 is made up of 13 amino acids. In DNA, the CDR3 is TGTGCCAGCAGTTCCGGGGCGGGAGATACGCAGTATTTT. Translated, it gives CASSSGAGDTQYF.

The genes are TRBV11-3 and TRBJ2-5; TRBD2 might be the D (7 bases). CDR1 is SGHNT and CDR2 is YENEEA in the germline V gene. V was cut by 3 bases and J by 2 bases, with 13 bases left in between. There are 15 residues in the CDR3. The CDR3 here is CASSFSGGLQETQYF. The DNA of the CDR3 is TGTGCCAGCAGCTTTTCGGGGGGCCTACAAGAGACCCAGTACTTC.

V and J are TRBV18 and TRBJ2-7; 7 bases fit TRBD2. The CDR3 is made up of 14 amino acids. V shed 2 bases, J shed 2 bases, and the junction held 3 bases outside the gene matches. CDR1 and CDR2 from the germline V gene are KGHSH and LQKENI. DNA for the CDR3: TGTGCCAGCTCACCAGGCGGGGGACCCTACGAGCAGTACTTC. Translation gives CASSPGGGPYEQYF.

The chain is built from TRBV30 and TRBJ2-5, with D possibly TRBD1 on 7 matching bases. Germline CDR1 and CDR2: GTSNPN and SVGIG (reference sequence). This CDR3 has 15 residues. V dropped 0 bases and J dropped 0 bases, with 11 bases sitting between them. CDR3 protein: CAWSVGGGYQETQYF. Here the CDR3 DNA reads TGTGCCTGGAGTGTAGGAGGGGGCTACCAAGAGACCCAGTACTTC.

The rearrangement links TRBV19 to TRBJ1-1; D remains unclear. Trimming removed 8 bases from V and 1 base from J, with 11 bases in between. Germline CDR1 is LNHDA and CDR2 is SQIVND (reference sequence). CDR3 length: 13 amino acids. The CDR3 nucleotides are TGTGCCAGTGGAGAAGAGAGGAACACTGAAGCTTTCTTT. Its protein product is CASGEERNTEAFF.

The rearrangement links TRBV6-2 or TRBV6-3 to TRBJ2-5; D gene unclear. Trimming took 2 bases from V and 3 from J, leaving 1 base between them. This CDR3 has 11 amino acids. The germline gives CDR1 MNHEY, CDR2 SVGEGT. This CDR3 is CASSYEETQYF. The DNA for the CDR3 is TGTGCCAGCAGTTACGAAGAGACCCAGTACTTC.

The chain links TRBV13 to TRBJ2-4, with 7 nucleotides matching TRBD2. V was clipped by 3 bases and J by 8 bases; unmatched bases: 7. The CDR3 covers 14 residues. The germline V gene encodes CDR1 PRHDT and CDR2 FYEKMQ (reference sequence). CDR3 residues: CASSFEDRGDIQYF. Written as DNA, the CDR3 is TGTGCCAGCAGCTTTGAGGACCGGGGGGACATTCAGTACTTC.

In regard to this clone: The junction departs from the called germline gene at one end, perhaps through a read error. This rearrangement joins TRBV7-7 to TRBJ2-1, with 7 bases matching TRBD2. This CDR3 region has 16 residues. Germline CDR1 and CDR2: SSHAT and FNYEAQ (reference sequence). CDR3 bases: TGTGCTAGCAGCTTAAGGACAACGGGGGGTTACAATGAGCAGTTCTTC. This translates into CASSLRTTGGYNEQFF.

The chain carries TRBV3-1 (or the pseudogene TRBV3-2) and TRBJ2-5, with D perhaps given as TRBD1 or TRBD2 (5 bases each). V was trimmed by 1 base and J by 7 bases, leaving 16 bases between them. The V gene's germline CDR1 is LGHDT and CDR2 YNNKEL (reference sequence). This CDR3 region has 15 residues. CDR3 protein: CASSQGFATGGTQYF. Written as DNA, the CDR3 is TGTGCCAGCAGCCAAGGGTTTGCGACTGGGGGGACCCAGTACTTC.

The genes are TRBV6-1 and TRBJ1-2; TRBD1 agrees at 8 bases. The germline gives CDR1 MNHNS, CDR2 SASEGT. V lost 1 base, J lost 5 bases, and 3 bases stayed unmatched. The CDR3 is 14 residues long. This CDR3 reads CASSEVGTGYGYTF. CDR3 DNA sequence: TGTGCCAGCAGTGAAGTGGGGACAGGATATGGCTACACCTTC.

The J gene is TRBJ1-3, the V gene TRBV9, with a tentative D call TRBD1 (5 bases). V lost 0 bases and J 2 bases, leaving 12 bases between the germline ends. CDR3 size: 16 residues. CDR1 and CDR2 from the germline V gene are SGDLS and YYNGEE. The CDR3 DNA sequence: TGTGCCAGCAGCGTAGCCTCGGGGGTTCCTGGAAACACCATATATTTT. Translation gives CASSVASGVPGNTIYF.

The chain is built from TRBV4-1 and TRBJ1-1; 8 bases fit TRBD1. Trimming removed 2 bases from V and 5 bases from J; junction bases left unmatched: 7. Germline V gives CDR1 MGHRA, CDR2 YSYEKL. This CDR3 is 15 amino acids long. The CDR3 sequence: CASSQSGQGSTEAFF. For the CDR3, the DNA is TGCGCCAGCAGCCAATCTGGACAGGGATCTACTGAAGCTTTCTTT.

The J gene is TRBJ1-2, the V gene TRBV30; possibly TRBD1 for D (5 bases). Trimming cost V 0 bases and J 4 bases, with 15 bases left between them. In germline, CDR1 is GTSNPN, CDR2 SVGIG (reference sequence). The CDR3 is made up of 15 amino acids. The CDR3 here is CAWSVMGKRGYGYTF. For the CDR3, the DNA is TGTGCCTGGAGTGTAATGGGGAAGAGGGGCTATGGCTACACCTTC.

This sequence joins TRBV4-1 and TRBJ1-1; 10 bases map to TRBD1. Germline V gene sequence: CDR1 MGHRA, CDR2 YSYEKL. CDR3 length: 15 residues. Trimming at V came to 1 base and at J to 6 bases, leaving 5 bases not matched to a gene. CDR3 nucleotides: TGCGCCAGCAGCCAAGGTGCGGGACAGGGGTCTGAAGCTTTCTTT. This translates into CASSQGAGQGSEAFF.

The rearrangement joins TRBV11-3 to TRBJ2-1; 9 nucleotides match TRBD2. J gave up 4 bases and V 5 bases, and 12 bases lay outside the gene matches. CDR1 is SGHNT and CDR2 is YENEEA in the germline V gene. The CDR3 contains 17 residues. The CDR3 loop is CASSRPGASGIYNEQFF. The CDR3, as DNA: TGTGCCAGCAGCCGTCCGGGGGCTAGCGGGATATACAATGAGCAGTTCTTC.

This clone was observed many times. The rearrangement links TRBV3-1 (or the pseudogene TRBV3-2) to TRBJ2-2, with 9 bases lining up with TRBD1. This CDR3 region has 16 residues. CDR1 is LGHDT, CDR2 YNNKEL, per germline (reference sequence). The V segment lost 2 bases and the J segment 7 bases; nucleotides outside the gene matches: 8. This chain's CDR3 is CASSQRATGGIGELFF. Here the CDR3 DNA reads TGTGCCAGCAGCCAAAGGGCGACAGGGGGAATCGGGGAGCTGTTTTTT.

This chain connects TRBV27 to TRBJ1-6, with no clear D. The CDR3 length is 13 residues. In germline, CDR1 is MNHEY, CDR2 SMNVEV (reference sequence). Trimming pared 8 bases from V and 11 bases from J, leaving 16 bases between. CDR3 DNA sequence: TGTGCCAGCCTCGGCCTGGTCGGTACACCCCTCCACTTT. Protein product: CASLGLVGTPLHF.

This clone occurred once. The V call is TRBV6-5, the J call TRBJ2-1; 10 nucleotides align to TRBD2. The germline V gene encodes CDR1 MNHEY and CDR2 SVGAGI. V dropped 0 bases and J dropped 6; count of bases not matched to a gene: 5. The CDR3 contains 16 residues. CDR3 DNA: TGTGCCAGCAGTTACTCGAAAGTAGCGGGGGGCAATGAGCAGTTCTTC. Its protein product is CASSYSKVAGGNEQFF.

V gene TRBV4-2 combines with J gene TRBJ1-1; 7 bases match TRBD1. J was trimmed by 6 bases and V by 1 base; bases with no gene match: 2. CDR1 and CDR2 (germline): LGHNA, YNFKEQ. This CDR3 is built from 13 residues. The DNA of the CDR3 is TGTGCCAGCAGCCAAGGCAGGGGGGCTGAAGCTTTCTTT. This gives the protein CASSQGRGAEAFF.

The CDR3 DNA follows: TGTGCCAGCTCACCAAATGGTCAAGAGACCCAGTACTTC. It is translated as CASSPNGQETQYF. The chain uses TRBV18 and TRBJ2-5, with unresolved D. Trimming took off 2 bases at V and 2 bases at J, with 6 bases between the two ends. The CDR3 runs 13 residues. The V gene's germline CDR1 is KGHSH and CDR2 LQKENI. Complete variable domain (other parts from reference TRBV18 and TRBJ2-5): NAGVMQNPRHLVRRRGQEARLRCSPMKGHSHVYWYRQLPEEGLKFMVYLQKENIIDESGMPKERFSAEFPKEGPSILRIQQVVRGDSAAYFCASSPNGQETQYFGPGTRLLVL.

This clone is judged medium-sized. The chain joins TRBV7-8 to TRBJ2-7; D is uncertain. The CDR3 runs 16 residues. With 4 bases removed from V and 2 bases from J, the gap between germline ends came to 18 bases. CDR1 is SGHVS, CDR2 FQNEAQ, per germline. The CDR3 spells CASSYSSKRWPYEQYF. Here the CDR3 DNA reads TGTGCCAGCAGCTATAGTAGTAAGAGGTGGCCCTACGAGCAGTACTTC.

The chain uses TRBV30 and TRBJ1-6, with unresolved D. From germline, CDR1 is GTSNPN and CDR2 SVGIG (reference sequence). This CDR3 has 14 amino acids. Between the trimmed V and J ends, which lost 2 bases and 13 bases, there was a span of 18 bases. The CDR3 sequence: CAWSLTRPTFPLHF. CDR3 nucleotide sequence: TGTGCCTGGAGTCTGACAAGGCCGACCTTTCCCCTCCACTTT.

The chain couples TRBV5-6 to TRBJ2-7, with D possibly being TRBD1 (5 bases). This CDR3 region has 15 residues. Looked up from germline, CDR1 is SGHDT and CDR2 is YYEEEE. V was shortened by 0 bases and J by 0 bases, with 10 bases between the two germline ends. CDR3 sequence (DNA): TGTGCCAGCAGCTTGGGACCAGGGATCTCCTACGAGCAGTACTTC. Translating it yields CASSLGPGISYEQYF.

The gene calls are TRBV5-1 and TRBJ2-1; 8 nucleotides align to TRBD2. Germline V gene sequence: CDR1 SGHRS, CDR2 YFSETQ. CDR3 length equals 15 residues. V was clipped by 2 bases and J by 3 bases; unmatched bases: 4. In DNA form, the CDR3 reads TGCGCCAGCAGCTTAGGGACTAGTTTCTACAATGAGCAGTTCTTC. As protein: CASSLGTSFYNEQFF.

The rearrangement joins TRBV5-8 to TRBJ2-2; 7 bases align to TRBD2. With 6 bases clipped from V and 4 bases from J, the junction kept 6 bases outside the gene matches. Germline assignment: CDR1 SGHTS and CDR2 YDEGEE. The CDR3 runs to 14 residues. The CDR3 protein is CASKESSGTGELFF. In nucleotides, the CDR3 is TGTGCCAGCAAAGAGTCTAGCGGCACCGGGGAGCTGTTTTTT. Using reference TRBV5-8 and TRBJ2-2 for the parts outside the CDR3, the full variable domain is EAGVTQSPTHLIKTRGQQATLRCSPISGHTSVYWYQQALGLGLQFLLWYDEGEERNRGNFPPRFSGRQFPNYSSELNVNALELEDSALYLCASKESSGTGELFFGEGSRLTVL.

The chain couples TRBV19 to TRBJ2-7; D remains ambiguous. The CDR3 is made up of 14 amino acids. Germline V gives CDR1 LNHDA, CDR2 SQIVND (reference sequence). Trimming shortened V by 6 bases and J by 4 bases, and 16 bases separated the two germline ends. CDR3 amino acids: CASSKASRIYEQYF. The CDR3 coding sequence is TGTGCCAGTAGCAAGGCCAGTCGTATATACGAGCAGTACTTC.